Listed here are 7 T cell receptor beta chains from one sample, sequenced in a study of CD8 T cells in Susac syndrome. An input of roughly 0.5 to 1 ug of RNA was subjected to reverse transcription using random hexamers. MiXCR was run by TCRdb on the immunoSEQ multiplex PCR reads, yielding one entry per CDR3 protein. The table includes 190,000 or so distinct CDR3 sequences, 85% to 95% detected once. The sample was CD4+ T cells from PBMCs. The receptors were sampled from a human donor with multiple sclerosis.

The chain has TRBV20-1 and TRBJ1-2; D gene uncertain. CDR1 and CDR2 (germline): DFQATT, SNEGSKA (reference sequence). V was trimmed by 5 bases and J by 2 bases, leaving 12 bases between them. This CDR3 spans 13 amino acids. The CDR3: CSASLQWNYGYTF. The CDR3 DNA sequence: TGCAGTGCTTCTCTTCAATGGAACTATGGCTACACCTTC.

The chain combines TRBV7-9 with TRBJ1-1, with 7 bases matching TRBD1. CDR1 and CDR2 from the germline V gene are SEHNR and FQNEAQ (reference sequence). This CDR3 is 15 amino acids long. V gave up 3 bases and J gave up 1 base; unmatched junction bases: 5. CDR3 in amino acids: CASSLSRDRNTEAFF. As DNA, the CDR3 is TGTGCCAGCAGCTTGAGCCGGGACAGGAACACTGAAGCTTTCTTT.

The chain recombines TRBV2 with TRBJ1-2; D might be TRBD1 (6 bases). This CDR3 is 13 amino acids long. V was shortened by 5 bases and J by 4 bases, with 11 bases between the two germline ends. The germline V gene encodes CDR1 SNHLY and CDR2 FYNNEI. The CDR3 bases are TGTGCCAGCAGTTACGGACAGAGCTATGGCTACACCTTC. It specifies CASSYGQSYGYTF.

CDR3 residues: CACGGDREGSTDTQYF. CDR3 nucleotide sequence: TGTGCCTGCGGAGGAGACAGGGAAGGGAGTACAGATACGCAGTATTTT. The chain carries TRBV7-9 and TRBJ2-3, with 7 bases identical to TRBD1. The CDR3 extends over 16 amino acids. J was trimmed by 3 bases and V by 11 bases; bases with no gene match: 17. Germline assignment: CDR1 SEHNR and CDR2 FQNEAQ (reference sequence).

V usage is TRBV29-1 and J usage is TRBJ2-1; D unclear. V was shortened by 6 bases and J by 5 bases, with 14 bases between the two germline ends. This CDR3 region has 13 residues. Looked up from germline, CDR1 is SQVTM and CDR2 is ANQGSEA. The CDR3 is CSVRLWQNNEQFF. In DNA form, the CDR3 reads TGCAGCGTCCGCTTGTGGCAGAACAATGAGCAGTTCTTC.

The J gene is TRBJ1-4, the V gene TRBV30, with TRBD1 as a possible D gene (5 bases). V lost 1 base, J lost 7 bases, and 13 bases lay in between. The CDR3 spans 14 residues. Germline lookup yields CDR1 GTSNPN and CDR2 SVGIG (reference sequence). The CDR3 DNA sequence: TGTGCCTGGAGTGCCTCGTGGGGCACTGAAAAACTGTTTTTT. Residues: CAWSASWGTEKLFF.

The chain links TRBV29-1 to TRBJ2-1; D may be TRBD2 (5 bases). Trimming took 6 bases from V and 0 from J, leaving 12 bases between them. Germline assignment: CDR1 SQVTM and CDR2 ANQGSEA. The CDR3 totals 14 residues. The CDR3 spells CSVEVLSSYNEQFF. The CDR3 DNA reads as TGCAGCGTGGAGGTCCTCAGCTCCTACAATGAGCAGTTCTTC.